Listed below are T cell receptor beta chains from one sample, sequenced in a study of vaccination and CD4 T cells after COVID-19. Their recognized antigens are unknown. TCRdb re-derived calls from the PCR reads in MiXCR, one entry per CDR3 protein. Found here are about 25,000 distinct CDR3 sequences, roughly 67% of them singletons; the top ten hold roughly 17%. Sequences were derived from CD4+ T cells from blood, cultured in vitro, sampled after SARS-CoV-2 vaccination. These receptors came from a human donor who received a COVID-19 vaccine. The CDR3 runs from the conserved cysteine through the conserved F or W. A D gene is named only where the DNA matches it firmly. Clone size is stated in some rows and not others, as once, few, many or a class when expanded.

>TRBJ2-7|.|TRBV7-7|TRBD2
TGTGCCAGCAGCCCCGGGACTAGCGGGGAAATAGGCGAGCAGTACTTC
CASSPGTSGEIGEQYF
>TRBJ1-5|.|TRBV19|.
TGTGCCAGTAGTATCGTTCCGCGGGGCAATCAGCCCCAGCATTTT
CASSIVPRGNQPQHF
>TRBJ2-4|.|TRBV6-2/TRBV6-3|.
TGTGCCAGCAAGATGGAGGTGTATAACATTCAGTACTTC
CASKMEVYNIQYF
>TRBJ1-1|.|TRBV7-9|.
TGTGCCAGCAGCAAAAGTGACACTGAAGCTTTCTTT
CASSKSDTEAFF
>TRBJ1-2|.|TRBV24-1|.
TGTGCCACCAGTGATATTGCTGGCTATGGCTACACCTTC
CATSDIAGYGYTF
>TRBJ2-7|.|TRBV19|TRBD2
TGTGCCAGTAGTATACGAACTAGCGGGATAACCTACGAGCAGTACTTC
CASSIRTSGITYEQYF
>TRBJ2-5|.|TRBV12-3/TRBV12-4|.
TGTGCCAGCAGTTTCCAGGGGCAAGAGACCCAGTACTTC
CASSFQGQETQYF
>TRBJ1-1|few|TRBV6-1|.
TGTGCCAGCAGCCCCACGCCTCACACTGAAGCTTTCTTT
CASSPTPHTEAFF
>TRBJ1-1|.|TRBV11-2|TRBD1
TGTGCCAGCATCAGAGGACAGGGTAACACTGAAGCTTTCTTT
CASIRGQGNTEAFF
>TRBJ1-5|.|TRBV30|.
TGTGCCTGGAGTGTGGGGAGCAATCAGCCCCAGCATTTT
CAWSVGSNQPQHF
>TRBJ2-5|.|TRBV24-1|TRBD1
TGTGCCACCAGTGATTTAACAGGGGATCTTCACCAAGAGACCCAGTACTTC
CATSDLTGDLHQETQYF
>TRBJ2-5|.|TRBV11-3|.
TGTGCCAGCAGCTTAGAATCTGGACCGTTTCTCGGTGGGACCCAGTACTTC
CASSLESGPFLGGTQYF
>TRBJ1-4|.|TRBV6-1|.
TGTGCCAGCAGTGAAGCAGGAAAGGGGTGGAAAAAACTGTTTTTT
CASSEAGKGWKKLFF
>TRBJ2-7|.|TRBV6-2/TRBV6-3|TRBD1
TGTGCCAGCAGCCGGACAGGGTCCTACGAGCAGTACTTC
CASSRTGSYEQYF
>TRBJ2-2|.|TRBV10-1|.
TGCGCCAGCCTCCCTTACTCGGGACTCACGAACACCGGGGAGCTGTTTTTT
CASLPYSGLTNTGELFF
>TRBJ2-3|.|TRBV10-1|.
TGCGCCAGCAGTCCAGACAGAAACACAGATACGCAGTATTTT
CASSPDRNTDTQYF
>TRBJ2-5|.|TRBV12-3/TRBV12-4|TRBD2
TGTGCCAGCAGCCTCGGGGGGCAAGAGACCCAGTACTTC
CASSLGGQETQYF
>TRBJ1-6|few|TRBV30|TRBD1
TGTGCCTGGAGCTTCGGGACAGCTAATAATTCACCCCTCCACTTT
CAWSFGTANNSPLHF
>TRBJ1-5|.|TRBV3-1|.
TGTGCCAGCAGCCACTCCTCAACCAACCATCAGCCCCAGCATTTT
CASSHSSTNHQPQHF
>TRBJ1-1|few|TRBV6-5|.
TGTGCCAGCAGTTACTCGAGGGACGGTGAAGCTTTCTTT
CASSYSRDGEAFF
>TRBJ1-2|few|TRBV6-1|TRBD1
TGTGCCAGCAGCCCAGCGACAGGGGGATATGGCTACACCTTC
CASSPATGGYGYTF
>TRBJ2-7|.|TRBV6-5|.
TGTGCCAGCAGTTACCAGGGGGGCGACGAGCAGTACTTC
CASSYQGGDEQYF
>TRBJ2-1|.|TRBV12-3/TRBV12-4|TRBD2
TGTGCCAGCCTGCGACTAGCGGGGGGGCCTAATGAGCAGTTCTTC
CASLRLAGGPNEQFF
>TRBJ2-1|.|TRBV7-9|TRBD2
TGTGCCAGCAGCCCTAGGACTAGCGGTTACAATGAGCAGTTCTTC
CASSPRTSGYNEQFF
>TRBJ2-2|.|TRBV7-2|.
TGTGCCAGCAGCCCTCCCTCCGCCACCGGGGAGCTGTTTTTT
CASSPPSATGELFF